Listed below are T cell receptor beta chains from one sample, sequenced in a study of blood T cell repertoires in COVID-19. The table came from immunoSEQ multiplex PCR; TCRdb's copy has only in-frame clones and leaves some out. Counted here are fewer than 200,000 clones, about 90% occurring once; the ten biggest clones make up roughly 8.9%. The material sequenced was PBMCs or T cells enriched from blood (not recorded which). These receptors were taken from a woman aged 18-29 years who had recovered from COVID-19. Both conserved end residues are part of each CDR3. A D gene is named only where the DNA matches it firmly. Only part of the rows carry a size: once, few, many, or a class if the clone is expanded.

v_call,j_call,d_call,clone_size,cdr3_nt,cdr3_aa
TRBV2,TRBJ2-1,.,.,TGTGCCAGCAGTGCGGGTGAGCAGTTCTTC,CASSAGEQFF
TRBV4-2,TRBJ1-1,TRBD1,.,TGTGCCAGCAGCCAAGACGGGACAGGGCATGAAGCTTTCTTT,CASSQDGTGHEAFF
TRBV10-3,TRBJ1-2,.,.,TGTGCCATCAGTGAGTCGATGTTTGAACATTACACCTTC,CAISESMFEHYTF
TRBV28,TRBJ1-1,.,once,TGTGCCAGCATCGGACATGGAAACACTGAAGCTTTCTTT,CASIGHGNTEAFF
TRBV6-2/TRBV6-3,TRBJ2-1,.,.,TGTGCCAGCAGTTGGCTGAGCGAGGGCGATGAGCAGTTCTTC,CASSWLSEGDEQFF
TRBV27,TRBJ2-3,.,.,TGTGCCAGCTCCCCCCAAGGGACGGGGGTACCGCCAGATACGCAGTATTTT,CASSPQGTGVPPDTQYF
TRBV19,TRBJ2-1,.,.,TGTGCCAGTAGTTTTCGGAGCTCCTACAATGAGCAGTTCTTC,CASSFRSSYNEQFF
TRBV28,TRBJ2-4,.,.,TGTGCCAGCAGTTTAATAGCGTCGTCTCCTTCCCCTATTCAGTACTTC,CASSLIASSPSPIQYF
TRBV3-1/TRBV3-2,TRBJ1-2,.,.,TGTGCCAGCAGCCAAGAGGCCTACTATGGACAGCTCTATGGCTACACCTTC,CASSQEAYYGQLYGYTF
TRBV5-1,TRBJ1-1,.,.,TGCGCCAGCAGCTCCCACACGAAGAACACTGAAGCTTTCTTT,CASSSHTKNTEAFF
TRBV7-2,TRBJ1-4,TRBD1,.,TGTGCCAGCAGCTTAGGGACAGGGGGGGGAAAACTGTTTTTT,CASSLGTGGGKLFF
TRBV7-2,TRBJ2-1,.,.,TGTGCCACCGCGGACGGACAGATCTACAATGAGCAGTTCTTC,CATADGQIYNEQFF
TRBV18,TRBJ2-3,TRBD2,.,TGTGCCAGCTCATCGGAAAGGACTAGCGGGGGGACGCAGTATTTT,CASSSERTSGGTQYF
TRBV29-1,TRBJ2-7,.,.,TGCAGCGTTGAAGAAAGGCAGGGGAAATACGAGCAGTACTTC,CSVEERQGKYEQYF
TRBV7-2,TRBJ1-6,.,.,TGTGCCAGCAGCATGACACCTACCTATAATTCACCCCTCCACTTT,CASSMTPTYNSPLHF
TRBV9,TRBJ2-3,TRBD2,once,TGTGCCAGCAACATAGCGGGGGGGACAGATACGCAGTATTTT,CASNIAGGTDTQYF
TRBV9,TRBJ2-7,.,.,TGTGCCAGCAGCTCTCGAGGGGGATGGGACGAGCAGTACTTC,CASSSRGGWDEQYF
TRBV29-1,TRBJ1-1,.,.,TGCAGCGTCCGCGGGGGGGGCACTGAAGCTTTCTTT,CSVRGGGTEAFF
TRBV28,TRBJ1-1,TRBD1,.,TGTGCCAGCAGGTCAACAGGGGTTAGAACTGAAGCTTTCTTT,CASRSTGVRTEAFF
TRBV3-1/TRBV3-2,TRBJ2-1,.,.,TGTGCCAGCAGCCAACGGGGGTTCAATGAGCAGTTCTTC,CASSQRGFNEQFF
TRBV6-5,TRBJ2-7,TRBD1,.,TGTGCCAGCAGTTACTCGGGACAGATCTACGAGCAGTACTTC,CASSYSGQIYEQYF
TRBV30,TRBJ1-3,.,.,TGTGCCTGGAGTGTTTCTAACTCTGGAAACACCATATATTTT,CAWSVSNSGNTIYF
TRBV27,TRBJ2-1,TRBD2,.,TGTGCCAGCAGAGCCTTGGGGCTAGCGGGAGATTTATCCTACAATGAGCAGTTCTTC,CASRALGLAGDLSYNEQFF
TRBV6-5,TRBJ1-6,.,.,TGTGCCAGCATGAGGCAGGGGTATAATTCACCCCTCCACTTT,CASMRQGYNSPLHF
TRBV11-2,TRBJ2-7,.,.,TGTGCCAGCAGCCAAGGGACATCCTACGAGCAGTACTTC,CASSQGTSYEQYF
TRBV7-2,TRBJ1-2,TRBD1,once,TGTGCCAGCAGCCCCCGGGACAGAGCGAACTATGGCTACACCTTC,CASSPRDRANYGYTF
TRBV5-1,TRBJ2-7,.,.,TGCGCCAGCAGCCTGGACGGGTACGAGCAGTACTTC,CASSLDGYEQYF
TRBV11-2,TRBJ1-2,.,.,TGTGCCAGCAGCTTAGAGGGGGCAACCTATGGCTACACCTTC,CASSLEGATYGYTF
TRBV28,TRBJ2-7,.,.,TGTGCCAGCATGGTTAGTACAGGGACCTACGAGCAGTACTTC,CASMVSTGTYEQYF
TRBV6-5,TRBJ2-7,TRBD1,.,TGTGCCAGCAGTTACTGGTCGCGGGACAGGGGATACGAGCAGTACTTC,CASSYWSRDRGYEQYF
TRBV5-1,TRBJ2-1,.,.,TGCGCCAGCAGCTTGGACGGGGGCTCCTACAATGAGCAGTTCTTC,CASSLDGGSYNEQFF
TRBV6-5,TRBJ1-4,.,once,TGTGCCAGCAGTCCTGACACCATGTCCGGAAAACTGTTTTTT,CASSPDTMSGKLFF
TRBV5-1,TRBJ2-7,.,.,TGCGCCAGCAGCTGGGGGCGGGCCGAGCAGTACTTC,CASSWGRAEQYF
TRBV9,TRBJ2-1,.,.,TGTGCCAGCAGCCCCGGCAGGGGAAGTGATGAGCAGTTCTTC,CASSPGRGSDEQFF